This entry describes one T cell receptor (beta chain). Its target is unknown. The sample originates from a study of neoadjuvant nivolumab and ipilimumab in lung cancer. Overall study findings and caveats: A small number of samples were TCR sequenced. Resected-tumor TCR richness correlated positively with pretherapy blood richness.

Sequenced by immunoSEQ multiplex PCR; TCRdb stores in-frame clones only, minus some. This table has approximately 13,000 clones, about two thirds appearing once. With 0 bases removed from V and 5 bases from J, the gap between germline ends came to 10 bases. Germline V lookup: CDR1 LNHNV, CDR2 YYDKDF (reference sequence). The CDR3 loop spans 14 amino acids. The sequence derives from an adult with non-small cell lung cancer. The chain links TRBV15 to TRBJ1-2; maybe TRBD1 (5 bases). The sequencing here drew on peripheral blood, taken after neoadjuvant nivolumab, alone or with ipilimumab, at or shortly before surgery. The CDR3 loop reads CATSRDGAQYGYTF. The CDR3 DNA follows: TGTGCCACCAGCAGAGATGGGGCACAGTATGGCTACACCTTC. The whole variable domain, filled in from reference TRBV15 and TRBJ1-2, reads DAMVIQNPRYQVTQFGKPVTLSCSQTLNHNVMYWYQQKSSQAPKLLFHYYDKDFNNEADTPDNFQSRRPNTSFCFLDIRSPGLGDTAMYLCATSRDGAQYGYTFGSGTRLTVV.